The T cell receptor (beta chain) described here comes from a study of blood T cell repertoires in COVID-19. Study-level background: The study drew acute and convalescent COVID-19 samples from the United States, Italy and Spain.

Per the study methods: Reference gene primer amplification gave nucleated cell count estimates. The repertoire was sequenced with immunoSEQ multiplex PCR; TCRdb's copy has only in-frame clones and lacks some. That table is the source of V, J and clone size, and D and trimming were worked out from the DNA. The top ten hold approximately 1.3% of the sample, which has approximately 62,000 clones, just under 90% seen once. V gave up 5 bases and J gave up 2 bases; unmatched junction bases: 8. The length of the CDR3 is 15 residues. Germline loops: CDR1 MDHEN, CDR2 SYDVKM. This chain joins TRBV28 and TRBJ1-2; 7 bases align to TRBD1. The material sequenced was peripheral blood. The receptor was isolated from a man in his fifties or sixties with acute or convalescent COVID-19. CDR3 nucleotide sequence: TGTGCCAGCAGTCTCGTAGGGGGCGGAAACTATGGCTACACCTTC. Amino acids: CASSLVGGGNYGYTF.